The 9 T cell receptor beta chains in this list originate from one sample, sequenced in a study of T cells in Graves' hyperthyroidism and ophthalmopathy. RNA transcripts provided the source from which TCR beta CDR3 regions were amplified. The TCR CDR3 first-round RT-PCR relied on the HTBI primer set. TCRdb reprocessed the multiplex PCR reads with MiXCR, giving one entry per CDR3 protein. The profile shows fewer than 450,000 distinct CDR3 sequences, about 15% of them singletons. Sequencing was done on a sample of blood. These receptors all stem from a woman aged 55-70 years with Graves' ophthalmopathy.

The chain uses TRBV10-2 and TRBJ2-7; no reliable D call. The CDR3 has 11 amino acids. Germline V gene data show CDR1 as WSHSY and CDR2 as SAAADI. V lost 2 bases, J lost 9 bases, and 8 bases lay in between. For the CDR3, the DNA is TGCGCCAGCAGTGAGATTGTCTGGCAGTACTTC. Translating gives CASSEIVWQYF.

This clonotype came up many times. V and J are TRBV28 and TRBJ2-7; 7 positions agree with TRBD1. Per germline, CDR1 MDHEN and CDR2 SYDVKM. Trimming took 3 bases from V and 4 from J; bases not matched to a gene: 21. This CDR3 is built from 19 residues. The CDR3 nucleotides read TGTGCCAGCAGTTTCCCCTCCTTACTCAAGACAGGGTCTGTGTACGAGCAGTACTTC. Its protein is CASSFPSLLKTGSVYEQYF. Full variable domain (remainder filled in from reference TRBV28 and TRBJ2-7): DVKVTQSSRYLVKRTGEKVFLECVQDMDHENMFWYRQDPGLGLRLIYFSYDVKMKEKGDIPEGYSVSREKKERFSLILESASTNQTSMYLCASSFPSLLKTGSVYEQYFGPGTRLTVT.

This clonotype was seen a few times. The chain uses TRBV28 and TRBJ2-1, with 9 bases fitting TRBD2. Unmatched junction bases numbered 2, after V lost 0 bases and J lost 5 bases. The germline V gene encodes CDR1 MDHEN and CDR2 SYDVKM. CDR3 length equals 15 residues. CDR3 sequence reads: CASSLWVAGDNEQFF. The CDR3 region has the DNA TGTGCCAGCAGTTTATGGGTAGCGGGAGACAATGAGCAGTTCTTC.

This sequence joins TRBV6-1 and TRBJ2-1; 12 bases are a match to TRBD2. CDR1 is MNHNS and CDR2 is SASEGT in the germline V gene. The V gene end was trimmed by 5 bases and the J gene end by 0 bases; junction bases not matched to a gene: 5. The CDR3 has 17 amino acids. CDR3 sequence reads: CASSRGTSGFSYNEQFF. CDR3 coding DNA: TGTGCCAGCAGTCGGGGGACTAGCGGGTTCTCCTACAATGAGCAGTTCTTC.

In this sample, this clonotype turned up many times. The chain is built from TRBV3-1 and TRBJ1-1; D gene ambiguous. Per germline, CDR1 LGHDT and CDR2 YNNKEL (reference sequence). Trimming took 0 bases from V and 5 from J, leaving 10 bases between them. This CDR3 spans 14 amino acids. CDR3 bases: TGTGCCAGCAGCCAAGATCAAGGGCGGACTGAAGCTTTCTTT. Translation gives CASSQDQGRTEAFF.

The chain is built from TRBV6-1 and TRBJ2-5; TRBD2 aligns across 8 bases. The CDR3 extends over 13 amino acids. J lost 13 bases, V lost 10 bases, and 17 bases had no gene match. Germline lookup yields CDR1 MNHNS and CDR2 SASEGT. CDR3 nucleotide sequence: TGTGCCACCCTGGGGGAGACTAGCGTTTCTCCGTACTTC. The encoded protein is CATLGETSVSPYF.

The chain uses TRBV2 and TRBJ2-2, with 12 bases lining up with TRBD2. The CDR3 sequence is 15 residues long. With V trimmed by 7 bases and J by 4 bases, 4 bases remained unmatched. Germline values: CDR1 SNHLY, CDR2 FYNNEI. CDR3 sequence reads: CASIGLAGFTGELFF. The DNA for the CDR3 is TGTGCCAGCATCGGACTAGCGGGATTCACCGGGGAGCTGTTTTTT.

The V call is TRBV19, the J call TRBJ2-1, with TRBD2 identical over 8 bases. CDR1 LNHDA and CDR2 SQIVND come from the germline V gene (reference sequence). J gave up 4 bases and V 9 bases, and 8 bases lay outside the gene matches. The CDR3 runs to 14 residues. CDR3 sequence (DNA): TGTGCCAGCAGGAGCGGGAGAATATACAATGAGCAGTTCTTC. Translating it yields CASRSGRIYNEQFF.

The chain joins TRBV20-1 to TRBJ2-1; D is perhaps TRBD2 (5 bases). CDR1 DFQATT and CDR2 SNEGSKA come from the germline V gene (reference sequence). The CDR3 consists of 13 residues. The ends were cut back, 5 bases at V and 3 bases at J, with 11 bases in the middle. The CDR3 nucleotides are TGCAGTGCTGGCAGACTACTCTACAATGAGCAGTTCTTC. Translated, it gives CSAGRLLYNEQFF.